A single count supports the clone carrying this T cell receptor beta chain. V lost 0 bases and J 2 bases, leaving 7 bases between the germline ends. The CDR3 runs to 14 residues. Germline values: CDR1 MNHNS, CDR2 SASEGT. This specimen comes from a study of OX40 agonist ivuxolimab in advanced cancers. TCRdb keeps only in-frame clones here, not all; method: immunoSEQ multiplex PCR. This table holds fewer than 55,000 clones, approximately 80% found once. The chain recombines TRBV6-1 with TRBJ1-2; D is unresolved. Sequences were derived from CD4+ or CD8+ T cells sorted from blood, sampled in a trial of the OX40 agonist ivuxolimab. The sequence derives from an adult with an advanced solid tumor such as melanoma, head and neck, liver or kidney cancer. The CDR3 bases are TGTGCCAGCAGTGAAGCCTCCAGGAACTATGGCTACACCTTC. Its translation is CASSEASRNYGYTF.